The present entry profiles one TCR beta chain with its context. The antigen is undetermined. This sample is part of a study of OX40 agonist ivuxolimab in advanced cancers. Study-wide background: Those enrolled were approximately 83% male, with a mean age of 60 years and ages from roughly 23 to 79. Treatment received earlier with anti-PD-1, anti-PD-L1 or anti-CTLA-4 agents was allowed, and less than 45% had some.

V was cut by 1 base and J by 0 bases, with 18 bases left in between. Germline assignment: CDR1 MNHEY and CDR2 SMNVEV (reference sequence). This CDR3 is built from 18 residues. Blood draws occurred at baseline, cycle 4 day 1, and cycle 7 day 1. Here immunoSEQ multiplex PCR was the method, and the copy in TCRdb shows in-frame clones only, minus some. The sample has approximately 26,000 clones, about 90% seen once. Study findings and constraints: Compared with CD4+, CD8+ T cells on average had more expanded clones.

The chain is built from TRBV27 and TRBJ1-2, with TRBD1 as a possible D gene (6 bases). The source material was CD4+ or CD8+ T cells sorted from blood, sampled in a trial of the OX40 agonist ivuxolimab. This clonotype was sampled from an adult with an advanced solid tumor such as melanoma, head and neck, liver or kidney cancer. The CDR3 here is CASSLFAGARDPNYGYTF. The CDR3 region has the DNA TGTGCCAGCAGTTTATTCGCGGGGGCTAGGGACCCTAACTATGGCTACACCTTC.